The 3 T cell receptor beta chains below were found in one sample sequenced in a study of T cell repertoires in cytomegalovirus infection. TCRdb analysed the reads with MiXCR anew, one entry per CDR3 protein. The top ten clones hold around an eighth of a sample with some 900,000 distinct CDR3 sequences, roughly 33% of them seen once. These receptors have no identified antigens. The sequenced sample was cultured CD8+ T cells from PBMCs, obtained from culture after CMV antigen stimulation. The receptors shown here come from a human donor in good health (CMV status not recorded). Some clones in this sample may be carry-over from other donors' samples.

This clonotype has only a few counts. The rearrangement joins TRBV10-3 to TRBJ2-3; 7 bases map to TRBD1. Germline trimming cut 6 bases from V and 0 bases from J; bases unmatched to any gene: 18. There are 19 residues in the CDR3. Germline values: CDR1 ENHRY, CDR2 SYGVKD. In DNA form, the CDR3 reads TGTGCCATCAGGATGACAGGGCCTGGGGCCCGGCCCAGCACAGATACGCAGTATTTT. It is translated as CAIRMTGPGARPSTDTQYF.

This clonotype occurred a few times. The chain uses TRBV20-1 and TRBJ2-7; D perhaps matches TRBD2 (6 bases). V was shortened by 0 bases and J by 0 bases, with 12 bases between the two germline ends. This CDR3 region has 15 residues. From germline, CDR1 is DFQATT and CDR2 SNEGSKA (reference sequence). The CDR3 DNA reads as TGCAGTGCTAGAGATTCCGGGACTCCCTCCTACGAGCAGTACTTC. This translates into CSARDSGTPSYEQYF.

The table lists this clonotype with a few counts. The chain employs TRBV12-3 or TRBV12-4 and TRBJ1-5, with 7 bases fitting TRBD1. The V gene end was trimmed by 5 bases and the J gene end by 7 bases; junction bases not matched to a gene: 8. There are 14 residues in the CDR3. CDR3 sequence (DNA): TGTGCCAGCAGTATACGACAGGGCAGACAGCCCCAGCATTTT. It is translated as CASSIRQGRQPQHF.